A selection of T cell receptor beta chains follows, all from one sample in a study of CD8 T cells in ankylosing spondylitis. TCRdb re-called the 5' RACE reads through MiXCR, storing one row per CDR3 protein. The data show about 160,000 distinct CDR3 sequences, approximately 9.9% seen once. Sequencing used blood, either unsorted or a sorted T cell fraction (not recorded which). Every receptor here comes from a female donor with ankylosing spondylitis or in good health (not recorded which). CDR3s include the opening cysteine and the closing phenylalanine or tryptophan. A D gene is named only where the DNA matches it firmly. Some rows mark clone size as missing; the rest say once, few, many or name a class of expanded clone.

J | V | size | D | CDR3 | DNA
TRBJ2-1 | TRBV5-6 | NA | NA | CASSLQINEQFF | TGTGCCAGCAGCTTACAGATCAATGAGCAGTTCTTC
TRBJ2-1 | TRBV2 | many | NA | CASDISYNEQFF | TGTGCCAGCGACATTTCCTACAATGAGCAGTTCTTC
TRBJ1-2 | TRBV7-9 | NA | TRBD1 | CASSLTGTEYGYTF | TGTGCCAGCAGCTTGACCGGGACAGAGTATGGCTACACCTTC
TRBJ1-4 | TRBV20-1 | many | NA | CSARDLNGSTNEKLFF | TGCAGTGCTAGAGATCTCAACGGCTCAACTAATGAAAAACTGTTTTTT
TRBJ1-1 | TRBV6-5 | few | TRBD1 | CASSYPARGGWTEAFF | TGTGCCAGCAGTTACCCTGCCCGAGGGGGCTGGACTGAAGCTTTCTTT
TRBJ1-1 | TRBV20-1 | NA | TRBD1 | CSATPGGTEAFF | TGCAGTGCTACCCCAGGGGGCACTGAAGCTTTCTTT
TRBJ2-3 | TRBV7-9 | many | TRBD2 | CASSSPAGGDTQYF | TGTGCCAGCAGCTCCCCAGCGGGAGGGGATACGCAGTATTTT
TRBJ2-7 | TRBV27 | few | TRBD1 | CASTPDRGNEQYF | TGTGCCAGCACTCCGGACAGGGGAAACGAGCAGTACTTC
TRBJ2-1 | TRBV12-3/TRBV12-4 | NA | NA | CASSSRTGDGRDYNEQFF | TGTGCCAGCAGTTCTAGGACAGGGGACGGGAGGGACTACAATGAGCAGTTCTTC
TRBJ2-2 | TRBV7-9 | few | TRBD1 | CASSPGQGNTGELFF | TGTGCCAGCAGCCCCGGACAGGGGAACACCGGGGAGCTGTTTTTT
TRBJ1-1 | TRBV21-1 | NA | NA | CASSSIAVNTEAFF | TGTGCCAGCAGCTCAATAGCGGTGAACACTGAAGCTTTCTTT
TRBJ2-7 | TRBV7-9 | NA | NA | CASSPNLGHMSEQYF | TGTGCCAGCAGCCCAAATCTGGGACATATGTCAGAGCAGTACTTC
TRBJ2-7 | TRBV7-9 | NA | NA | CASSQSGGYEQYF | TGTGCCAGCTCACAGAGCGGCGGCTACGAGCAGTACTTC
TRBJ1-6 | TRBV9 | NA | NA | CASSPTFKGSPLHF | TGTGCCAGCAGCCCTACATTTAAGGGTTCACCCCTCCACTTT
TRBJ2-1 | TRBV19 | NA | NA | CASSIDWDSYNEQFF | TGTGCCAGTAGTATAGACTGGGACTCCTACAATGAGCAGTTCTTC
TRBJ2-7 | TRBV7-9 | many | NA | CASSPPYDYEQYF | TGTGCCAGCAGCCCACCGTATGACTACGAGCAGTACTTC